The clone carrying this TCR beta chain has only a few counts. The data were obtained in a study of blood T cell repertoires in COVID-19. Whole-study context: There were acute and convalescent COVID-19 samples, and they came from the United States, Italy and Spain. Sample material is recorded as cDNA or gDNA derived from T cells, B-cell-depleted T cells, or PBMCs.

Clones were read by immunoSEQ multiplex PCR, and TCRdb kept only the in-frame ones, dropping some. The sample has approximately 110,000 clones; roughly 80% are singletons. Sequencing used peripheral blood. This TCR came from a man between 65 and 85 years old with active or convalescent COVID-19.

Here the CDR3 DNA reads TGCGCCAGCAGCGACCCACAGGGCTCCTACGAGCAGTACTTC. It codes for CASSDPQGSYEQYF. The chain employs TRBV5-1 and TRBJ2-7; TRBD1 might be the D (6 bases). CDR3 size: 14 residues. CDR1 is SGHRS and CDR2 is YFSETQ in the germline V gene. Between the trimmed V and J ends, which lost 4 bases and 0 bases, there was a span of 11 bases.